What follows is one TCR beta chain and its context. The target antigen is unknown. Germline trimming cut 7 bases from V and 7 bases from J; bases unmatched to any gene: 13. In germline, CDR1 is SQVTM, CDR2 ANQGSEA. This CDR3 has 15 amino acids. The entry originates in a study of T cell responses to AZD1222 COVID-19 vaccine. Study-wide findings and caveats: Among the donors, most were white British and more were female, and clonal diversity was possibly underestimated.

Profiled with immunoSEQ multiplex PCR; TCRdb holds only in-frame clones, not every one. The sample has about 160,000 clones, 85% to 90% seen once. This chain links TRBV29-1 with TRBJ1-2; TRBD1 matches at 12 bases. The sequence was obtained from an adult who received the AZD1222 COVID-19 vaccine. Sequencing used peripheral blood, obtained 28 days after the second AZD1222 dose. The CDR3 bases are TGCAGCGGTTCCGGGACAGGGGGCGCGTCGGGTGGCTACACCTTC. Translated, it gives CSGSGTGGASGGYTF.